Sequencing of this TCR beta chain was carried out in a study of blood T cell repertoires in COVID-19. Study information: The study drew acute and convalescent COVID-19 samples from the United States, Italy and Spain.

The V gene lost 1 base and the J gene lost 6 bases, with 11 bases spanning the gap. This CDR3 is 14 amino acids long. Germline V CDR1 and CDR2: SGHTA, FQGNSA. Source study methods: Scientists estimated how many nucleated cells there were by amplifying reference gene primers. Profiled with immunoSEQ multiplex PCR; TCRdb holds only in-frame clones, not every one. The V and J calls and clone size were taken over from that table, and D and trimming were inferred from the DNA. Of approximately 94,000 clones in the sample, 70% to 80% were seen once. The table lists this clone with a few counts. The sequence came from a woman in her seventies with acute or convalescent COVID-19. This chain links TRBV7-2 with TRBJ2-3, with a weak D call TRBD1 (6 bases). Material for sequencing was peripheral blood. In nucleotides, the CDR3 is TGTGCCAGCAGCTTAGGCAGGGGTGTGGATACGCAGTATTTT. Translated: CASSLGRGVDTQYF.